This T cell receptor (beta chain) was recovered during a study of blood T cell repertoires in COVID-19. Looking at the study overall: Samples of COVID-19 (acute and convalescent) were obtained from the United States, Italy and Spain. In each case, the material was cDNA or gDNA derived from T cells, B-cell-depleted T cells, or PBMCs.

Generated by immunoSEQ multiplex PCR, the TCRdb table keeps only in-frame clones and is missing some. The sample carries about 330,000 clones, 89% recorded once. Trimming cost V 0 bases and J 0 bases, with 12 bases left between them. CDR3 length equals 17 residues. Germline V CDR1 and CDR2: LNHDA, SQIVND (reference sequence). Material for sequencing was peripheral blood. The J gene is TRBJ2-1, the V gene TRBV19, with D uncertain. The source is a man between 18 and 35 years old who had recovered from COVID-19. Written as DNA, the CDR3 is TGTGCCAGTAGTATAGACAGGCCCCTAAGCTCCTACAATGAGCAGTTCTTC. The encoded protein is CASSIDRPLSSYNEQFF.